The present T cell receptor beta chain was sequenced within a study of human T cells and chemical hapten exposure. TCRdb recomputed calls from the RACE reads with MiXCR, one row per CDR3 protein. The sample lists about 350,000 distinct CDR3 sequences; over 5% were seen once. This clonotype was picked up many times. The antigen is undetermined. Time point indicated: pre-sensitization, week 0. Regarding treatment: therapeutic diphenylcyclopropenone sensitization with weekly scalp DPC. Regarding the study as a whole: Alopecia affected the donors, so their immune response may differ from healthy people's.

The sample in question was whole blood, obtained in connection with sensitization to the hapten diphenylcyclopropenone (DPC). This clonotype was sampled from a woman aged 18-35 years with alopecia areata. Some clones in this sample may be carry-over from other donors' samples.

CDR3 DNA: TGTGCCAGCAGCCAAGAAACAGTCCGGGAGACAGGACCAAATCAGCCCCAGCATTTT. Protein sequence: CASSQETVRETGPNQPQHF. This rearrangement joins TRBV4-2 to TRBJ1-5, with D possibly being TRBD1 (6 bases). V was trimmed by 0 bases and J by 4 bases, leaving 22 bases between them. Germline V CDR1 and CDR2: LGHNA, YNFKEQ. CDR3 length equals 19 residues.